This T cell receptor (beta chain) was observed in a study of CD4 T cells in relation to SARS-CoV-2 and coronaviruses. Study information: TCR beta CDR3s were sequenced after 10-day antigen culture of PBMCs.

About this clone: Its cognate antigen is unknown.

Survey-level TCR-beta sequencing used DNA from CEF-cultured naive and memory CD4+ T cells. Libraries were prepared by immunoSEQ multiplex PCR; TCRdb keeps only in-frame clonotypes and omits some of them. The data hold 30,000 to 45,000 clones, with about 80% observed a single time. Trimming removed 6 bases from V and 15 bases from J; junction bases left unmatched: 13. This CDR3 is 14 amino acids long. Germline V gene sequence: CDR1 SNHLY, CDR2 FYNNEI. Sorted naive or memory CD4+ cells met CEF peptides for about 10 days. The sequenced sample consisted of memory CD4+ T cells from PBMCs, cultured in vitro. This sequence joins TRBV2 and TRBJ2-4; 11 nucleotides agree with TRBD2. This receptor was taken from an adult with COVID-19. The CDR3 loop reads CASSLAGGLPGGYF. The CDR3 DNA is TGTGCCAGCAGCCTAGCGGGAGGCCTCCCGGGTGGGTACTTC.